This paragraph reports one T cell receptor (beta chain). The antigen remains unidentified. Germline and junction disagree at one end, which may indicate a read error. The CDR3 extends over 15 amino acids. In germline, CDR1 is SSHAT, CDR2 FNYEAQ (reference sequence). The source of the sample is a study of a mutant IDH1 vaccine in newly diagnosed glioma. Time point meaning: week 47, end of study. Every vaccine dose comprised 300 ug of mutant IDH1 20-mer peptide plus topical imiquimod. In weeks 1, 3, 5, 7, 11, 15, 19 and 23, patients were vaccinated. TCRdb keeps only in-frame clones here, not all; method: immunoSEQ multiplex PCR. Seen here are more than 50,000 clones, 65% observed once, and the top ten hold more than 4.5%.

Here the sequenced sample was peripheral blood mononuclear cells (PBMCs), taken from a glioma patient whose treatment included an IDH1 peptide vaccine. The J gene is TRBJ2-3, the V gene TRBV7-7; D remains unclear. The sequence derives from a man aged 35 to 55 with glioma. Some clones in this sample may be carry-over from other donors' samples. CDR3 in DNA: TGTGCTAGCAGCTCAACAGACCTTGCCACAGATACGCAGTATTTT. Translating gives CASSSTDLATDTQYF.